Below, 32 T cell receptor beta chains from the same sample are listed, as sequenced in a study of T cells in Graves' hyperthyroidism and ophthalmopathy. Authors of the study amplified TCR beta CDR3 regions from RNA transcripts. Using the HTBI primer set, a first-round RT-PCR was run on the TCR CDR3. TCRdb reprocessed the multiplex PCR reads via MiXCR and lists one record per CDR3 protein. Of about 580,000 distinct CDR3 sequences listed, approximately 44% were seen once; the top ten hold roughly 8.2%. The sample was peripheral blood or thyroid tissue (not recorded which). All receptors derive from a woman under 30 with Graves' hyperthyroidism.

V gene TRBV29-1 combines with J gene TRBJ2-7, with TRBD2 identical over 11 bases. After removal of 5 bases from V and 5 bases from J, the junction contained 11 bases not matched to a gene. The V gene's germline CDR1 is SQVTM and CDR2 ANQGSEA. There are 15 residues in the CDR3. This chain's CDR3 is CSVHLGLAESHEQYF. The CDR3 coding sequence is TGCAGCGTTCACCTGGGACTAGCGGAATCACACGAGCAGTACTTC.

On this clonotype: This may be a read error, as it is one base from a much larger clone. The CDR3 DNA follows: TGTGCCAGCGGCGAGGACGCGTCGGATGGCTACACCTTC. It encodes CASGEDASDGYTF. The rearrangement uses TRBV9 and TRBJ1-2; D unresolved. V lost 7 bases and J 6 bases, leaving 16 bases between the germline ends. CDR3 length equals 13 residues. Germline V CDR1 and CDR2: SGDLS, YYNGEE.

This clonotype was recorded at least ten times. The chain uses TRBV20-1 and TRBJ1-1; D is unresolved. The CDR3 has 13 amino acids. CDR1 is DFQATT and CDR2 is SNEGSKA in the germline V gene (reference sequence). V was shortened by 3 bases and J by 3 bases, with 11 bases between the two germline ends. Here the CDR3 DNA reads TGCAGTGCTAGCCTCGGGCGATACACTGAAGCTTTCTTT. This sequence encodes CSASLGRYTEAFF.

This clonotype was seen repeatedly, ten times or more. This chain links TRBV2 with TRBJ2-7, with 15 bases fitting TRBD2. J lost 6 bases, V lost 4 bases, and 1 base had no gene match. Per germline, CDR1 SNHLY and CDR2 FYNNEI. The CDR3 length is 14 residues. CDR3 residues: CASSGTSGRGEQYF. The CDR3, as DNA: TGTGCCAGCAGTGGGACTAGCGGGAGGGGCGAGCAGTACTTC.

In regard to this clonotype: A much larger clone lies a single base off, so this may be a read error. The rearrangement links TRBV6-6 to TRBJ2-7; TRBD2 agrees at 7 bases. Looked up from germline, CDR1 is MNHNY and CDR2 is SVGAGI (reference sequence). This CDR3 region has 14 residues. This chain's CDR3 is CASTFGGRDYGQYF. The CDR3 bases are TGTGCCAGCACCTTCGGCGGGCGGGACTACGGGCAGTACTTC.

The chain recombines TRBV7-6 with TRBJ2-7, with a possible D match to TRBD1 (5 bases). The CDR3 runs to 15 residues. V was shortened by 5 bases and J by 1 base, with 15 bases between the two germline ends. The V gene's germline CDR1 is SGHVS and CDR2 FNYEAQ. DNA for the CDR3: TGTGCCAGCAGCCAAAAGAGGTCAGGGTCCTACGAGCAGTACTTC. Residues: CASSQKRSGSYEQYF.

The chain has TRBV7-2 and TRBJ2-2, with D perhaps matching TRBD2 (5 bases). Per the germline V gene, CDR1 is SGHTA and CDR2 is FQGNSA. This CDR3 is 17 amino acids long. The V gene lost 6 bases and the J gene lost 7 bases, with 24 bases spanning the gap. The CDR3 sequence: CASSAFDGVASGGELFF. DNA of the CDR3: TGTGCCAGCAGTGCTTTTGACGGGGTAGCATCAGGCGGGGAGCTGTTTTTT.

The chain employs TRBV11-3 and TRBJ2-7; the D is unclear. The CDR3 extends over 14 amino acids. Germline V gene data show CDR1 as SGHNT and CDR2 as YENEEA. Deletions cut 1 base from V and 7 bases from J, with 14 bases between. In nucleotides, the CDR3 is TGTGCCAGCAGCTTAGGCCTCGAGCCTAGGGAGCAGTACTTC. Protein sequence: CASSLGLEPREQYF.

This chain uses TRBV11-3 with TRBJ2-3, with D hard to call. Germline CDR1 is SGHNT and CDR2 is YENEEA. With 8 bases removed from V and 2 bases from J, the gap between germline ends came to 14 bases. The CDR3 sequence is 14 residues long. CDR3: CASGPPSSTDTQYF. For the CDR3, the DNA is TGTGCCAGCGGTCCACCATCCTCCACAGATACGCAGTATTTT.

This clonotype has a handful of counts. This chain uses TRBV11-2 with TRBJ1-1; 9 positions agree with TRBD1. Germline V gives CDR1 SGHAT, CDR2 FQNNGV. The CDR3 extends over 15 amino acids. V lost 3 bases and J lost 4; bases outside the gene matches: 6. This CDR3 is CASSFATGGGTEAFF. CDR3 nucleotide sequence: TGTGCCAGCAGCTTCGCGACAGGGGGAGGCACTGAAGCTTTCTTT. The whole variable domain, remainder taken from reference TRBV11-2 and TRBJ1-1, is EAGVAQSPRYKIIEKRQSVAFWCNPISGHATLYWYQQILGQGPKLLIQFQNNGVVDDSQLPKDRFSAERLKGVDSTLKIQPAKLEDSAVYLCASSFATGGGTEAFFGQGTRLTVV.

Concerning this clonotype: A junction end diverges from the germline sequence, so it may reflect a read error. The chain links TRBV4-2 to TRBJ1-4; the D gene is possibly TRBD1 (6 bases). Germline loops: CDR1 LGHNA, CDR2 YNFKEQ. The CDR3 covers 15 residues. The CDR3 region is CVSSQAGGRNEKLFF. CDR3 DNA sequence: TGTGTCAGCAGCCAAGCGGGGGGGCGTAATGAAAAACTGTTTTTT.

This clonotype was picked up a small number of times. The rearrangement joins TRBV7-9 to TRBJ1-1; TRBD1 agrees at 9 bases. This CDR3 is built from 16 residues. Germline CDR1 and CDR2: SEHNR and FQNEAQ (reference sequence). With 0 bases clipped from V and 1 base from J, the junction kept 3 bases outside the gene matches. The chain's CDR3 is CASSLAPGQGNTEAFF. The DNA for the CDR3 is TGTGCCAGCAGCTTAGCCCCGGGACAGGGGAACACTGAAGCTTTCTTT.

The chain joins TRBV29-1 to TRBJ1-1; 7 bases fit TRBD1. The CDR3 is 13 amino acids. From germline, CDR1 is SQVTM and CDR2 ANQGSEA. The CDR3 DNA reads as TGCACCTTACAGGGGTCCCTACGGACTGAAGCTTTCTTT. Translated, it gives CTLQGSLRTEAFF.

This clonotype was seen many times. V and J are TRBV5-1 and TRBJ2-7; 8 bases agree with TRBD2. This CDR3 comprises 13 residues. Germline V CDR1 and CDR2: SGHRS, YFSETQ. The J segment lost 3 bases and the V segment lost 6 bases, leaving 5 bases of the junction unmatched. CDR3 in DNA: TGCGCCAGCACCCTGGGACTAGACTACGAGCAGTACTTC. Protein sequence: CASTLGLDYEQYF.

The sample holds many counts of this clonotype. The J gene is TRBJ2-2, the V gene TRBV6-2 or TRBV6-3, with 9 bases aligning to TRBD2. This CDR3 has 16 amino acids. Germline assignment: CDR1 MNHEY and CDR2 SVGEGT. V lost 6 bases and J lost 5; bases outside the gene matches: 10. As DNA, the CDR3 is TGTGCCAGCAGCCGTCTAGCGGGACGGAGGACCGGGGAGCTGTTTTTT. Protein sequence: CASSRLAGRRTGELFF.

As regards this clonotype: With a much larger clone just one base away, this may be a read error. In DNA, the CDR3 is TGTGCCAGCAGCCGGACTAGCGGGAGCGAGCAGTACTTC. Translating gives CASSRTSGSEQYF. This chain uses TRBV7-6 with TRBJ2-7; 13 positions agree with TRBD2. The CDR3 contains 13 residues. The V gene end was trimmed by 5 bases and the J gene end by 6 bases; junction bases not matched to a gene: 1. Germline assignment: CDR1 SGHVS and CDR2 FNYEAQ.

This clonotype has at least ten counts. This sequence joins TRBV4-1 and TRBJ1-6; D not resolved. CDR3 size: 14 residues. The germline V gene has CDR1 MGHRA and CDR2 YSYEKL. The V end lost 1 base, the J end lost 7 bases, and 8 bases lay between the germline ends. DNA for the CDR3: TGCGCCAGCAGCCAAGTCAGTTTAAATTCACCCCTCCACTTT. This translates into CASSQVSLNSPLHF.

Worth noting for this clonotype: This may stem from a read error, because a much larger clone lies one nucleotide away. The chain links TRBV7-8 to TRBJ1-5; 7 bases align to TRBD1. The CDR3 is 12 residues long. V was pared by 7 bases and J by 9 bases, with 6 bases of the junction left unmatched. Per germline, CDR1 SGHVS and CDR2 FQNEAQ. CDR3 sequence reads: CASNPGGWPQHF. The CDR3 bases are TGTGCCAGCAACCCAGGGGGATGGCCCCAGCATTTT.

This clonotype was recorded at least ten times. The V gene is TRBV4-1, the J gene TRBJ2-2; D is possibly TRBD1 or TRBD2 (5 bases each). Germline V gene data show CDR1 as MGHRA and CDR2 as YSYEKL. This CDR3 region has 14 residues. V lost 4 bases, J lost 7 bases, and 13 bases lay in between. DNA of the CDR3: TGCGCCAGCAGCCCAGAGGGGCAGATCGGGGAGCTGTTTTTT. Translation gives CASSPEGQIGELFF.

This clonotype has just one count. This chain links TRBV29-1 with TRBJ1-5; TRBD1 matches 8 bases. Germline loops: CDR1 SQVTM, CDR2 ANQGSEA. The CDR3 is 14 residues long. V lost 7 bases, J lost 5 bases, and 10 bases stayed unmatched. The CDR3: CSARQGMFDQPQHF. DNA of the CDR3: TGCAGCGCTAGACAGGGGATGTTCGATCAGCCCCAGCATTTT.

This chain links TRBV7-9 with TRBJ1-4, with D unclear. The CDR3 runs 19 residues. Germline CDR1 reads SEHNR; CDR2 reads FQNEAQ (reference sequence). V was trimmed by 2 bases and J by 5 bases, leaving 24 bases between them. The CDR3 loop is CASSLYPAWREGYNEKLFF. The CDR3 DNA sequence: TGTGCCAGCAGCTTATACCCGGCCTGGCGGGAGGGTTACAATGAAAAACTGTTTTTT.

The V and J genes are TRBV9 and TRBJ1-6; D may be TRBD1 (5 bases). This CDR3 is built from 14 residues. From germline, CDR1 is SGDLS and CDR2 YYNGEE. V dropped 1 base and J dropped 7 bases, with 9 bases sitting between them. CDR3 nucleotides: TGTGCCAGCAGCGTATCGGCAGGGAATTCACCCCTCCACTTT. Translation: CASSVSAGNSPLHF.

This clonotype was recorded many times. This chain joins TRBV7-2 and TRBJ1-4, with a possible D match to TRBD1 (5 bases). Germline CDR1 reads SGHTA; CDR2 reads FQGNSA. The CDR3 covers 16 residues. V gave up 1 base and J gave up 8 bases, with 17 bases separating them. The CDR3 reads CASSLVHTGGGEKLFF. DNA of the CDR3: TGTGCCAGCAGCTTAGTCCACACCGGGGGTGGCGAAAAACTGTTTTTT.

This clonotype was picked up many times. This CDR3 is CASSVDWDTQETQYF. The CDR3 DNA is TGTGCCAGCAGCGTAGATTGGGACACCCAAGAGACCCAGTACTTC. The V call is TRBV9, the J call TRBJ2-5; a possible D gene is TRBD1 (6 bases). The CDR3 length is 15 residues. V lost 0 bases and J lost 1, with 10 bases in between. In germline, CDR1 is SGDLS, CDR2 YYNGEE.

Regarding this clonotype: This may be a read error, as it is one base from a much larger clone. V and J are TRBV5-1 and TRBJ2-7, with 7 bases that match TRBD1. CDR3 size: 15 residues. The germline gives CDR1 SGHRS, CDR2 YFSETQ. The V and J ends lost 7 bases and 6 bases, in that order; junction bases with no gene match: 16. CDR3 amino acids: CASGEQGTGGAEQYF. The CDR3 nucleotides read TGCGCCAGCGGCGAACAGGGGACCGGTGGGGCCGAGCAGTACTTC.

This clonotype was observed at least ten times. The J gene is TRBJ2-7, the V gene TRBV7-2; maybe TRBD2 (5 bases). CDR1 and CDR2 (germline): SGHTA, FQGNSA. CDR3 length: 13 amino acids. Trimming took 2 bases from V and 3 from J, leaving 8 bases between them. The CDR3 bases are TGTGCCAGCAGCTTACCTACTAGCTACGAGCAGTACTTC. Protein product: CASSLPTSYEQYF.

This clonotype showed up many times. CDR3 amino acids: CSVEVPQGDYGYTF. CDR3 bases: TGCAGCGTTGAAGTGCCGCAGGGAGACTATGGCTACACCTTC. The rearrangement uses TRBV29-1 and TRBJ1-2, with a tentative D call TRBD1 (5 bases). This CDR3 has 14 residues. V was shortened by 1 base and J by 3 bases, with 12 bases between the two germline ends. Germline CDR1 reads SQVTM; CDR2 reads ANQGSEA.

This clonotype was seen at least ten times. The V and J genes are TRBV4-1 and TRBJ2-7; tentatively, D is TRBD1 (5 bases). The CDR3 consists of 16 residues. The V gene's germline CDR1 is MGHRA and CDR2 YSYEKL. Deletions cut 1 base from V and 3 bases from J, with 16 bases between. The CDR3 DNA reads TGCGCCAGCAGCCAAGCGCCCGGACATACCAACTACGAGCAGTACTTC. Translation: CASSQAPGHTNYEQYF.

The table lists this clonotype with a few counts. This sequence joins TRBV3-1 and TRBJ2-2, with D uncertain. This CDR3 is 11 amino acids long. V gave up 11 bases and J gave up 2 bases, with 6 bases separating them. The germline V gene encodes CDR1 LGHDT and CDR2 YNNKEL (reference sequence). The DNA for the CDR3 is TGTGCCGCCAGTAACACCGGGGAGCTGTTTTTT. Translating it yields CAASNTGELFF.

This rearrangement joins TRBV29-1 to TRBJ2-3; no firm D call. CDR1 and CDR2 (germline): SQVTM, ANQGSEA. V was shortened by 0 bases and J by 2 bases, with 9 bases between the two germline ends. The CDR3 loop spans 14 amino acids. CDR3 in amino acids: CSVEEGSPTDTQYF. As DNA, the CDR3 is TGCAGCGTTGAAGAGGGCTCCCCCACAGATACGCAGTATTTT.

This clonotype was counted only a few times. V gene TRBV5-1 combines with J gene TRBJ2-5; tentatively, D is TRBD2 (6 bases). The CDR3 is made up of 15 amino acids. CDR1 SGHRS and CDR2 YFSETQ come from the germline V gene. Between the trimmed V and J ends, which lost 0 bases and 4 bases, there was a span of 13 bases. CDR3 DNA sequence: TGCGCCAGCAGCTTGGGTCGTTTGGAGGGAGAGACCCAGTACTTC. It translates to CASSLGRLEGETQYF. Filled out from reference TRBV5-1 and TRBJ2-5, the complete variable domain reads KAGVTQTPRYLIKTRGQQVTLSCSPISGHRSVSWYQQTPGQGLQFLFEYFSETQRNKGNFPGRFSGRQFSNSRSEMNVSTLELGDSALYLCASSLGRLEGETQYFGPGTRLLVL.

This clonotype was found many times. The chain joins TRBV6-1 to TRBJ1-1; no firm D call. V was clipped by 3 bases and J by 1 base, with 21 bases between them. The CDR3 totals 18 residues. CDR1 MNHNS and CDR2 SASEGT come from the germline V gene. CDR3 DNA sequence: TGTGCCAGCAGTGAGGCTCGGCAACTACCGGTCCCGAACACTGAAGCTTTCTTT. It yields the protein CASSEARQLPVPNTEAFF.